One and the same sample provided the 11 T cell receptor beta chains below, sequenced in a study of PD-L1 blockade in urothelial cancer. Specified time point: pretreatment peripheral blood. Clones were read by immunoSEQ multiplex PCR, and TCRdb kept only the in-frame ones, dropping some. The sample contains about 130,000 clones, about four fifths of which appear only once. The input for sequencing was PBMCs, taken around atezolizumab (anti-PD-L1) treatment. Every receptor here comes from a man aged 50-60 years with urothelial cancer.

This sequence joins TRBV5-1 and TRBJ1-1; no firm D call. CDR1 is SGHRS and CDR2 is YFSETQ in the germline V gene. Trimming pared 4 bases from V and 7 bases from J, leaving 20 bases between. This CDR3 has 15 amino acids. For the CDR3, the DNA is TGCGCCAGCAGCCGTGGGCCCGAGGGAACCTTTGAAGCTTTCTTT. Translating it yields CASSRGPEGTFEAFF.

The chain recombines TRBV9 with TRBJ2-3; 7 nucleotides line up with TRBD2. CDR1 is SGDLS, CDR2 YYNGEE, per germline. The CDR3 loop spans 14 amino acids. The junction had 7 bases not matched to a gene; V was cut back by 3 bases and J by 6 bases. CDR3 residues: CASSGGGVGDTQYF. The DNA of the CDR3 is TGTGCCAGCAGCGGTGGGGGGGTGGGGGATACGCAGTATTTT.

This clone was detected only once. V gene TRBV18 combines with J gene TRBJ2-5; 9 nucleotides agree with TRBD2. V lost 8 bases and J lost 5; bases outside the gene matches: 18. Germline values: CDR1 KGHSH, CDR2 LQKENI. This CDR3 has 17 residues. CDR3 residues: CASIPSGLAGVVETQYF. The CDR3 DNA is TGTGCCAGCATACCTTCGGGGTTAGCGGGAGTGGTGGAGACCCAGTACTTC.

This clone was observed a handful of times. The CDR3 DNA follows: TGTGCCAGCAGCTTAGCCGGGGGGACGTCGAACACCGGGGAGCTGTTTTTT. It specifies CASSLAGGTSNTGELFF. The genes are TRBV13 and TRBJ2-2; 7 nucleotides line up with TRBD2. The CDR3 is 17 residues long. Germline CDR1 PRHDT, CDR2 FYEKMQ (reference sequence). Trimming took 1 base from V and 0 from J; bases not matched to a gene: 5.

About this clone: The junction and the germline gene differ at one end; a read error may be behind it. As DNA, the CDR3 is TGTGCTAGCAGCTTAGTTTCAGGGCAAGAGACCCAGTACTTC. Residues: CASSLVSGQETQYF. The rearrangement uses TRBV7-7 and TRBJ2-5, with a tentative D call TRBD1 (5 bases). Germline CDR1 and CDR2: SSHAT and FNYEAQ (reference sequence). This CDR3 has 14 amino acids.

In this sample, this clone turned up a few times. The genes are TRBV18 and TRBJ2-3; D is unresolved. CDR1 and CDR2 from the germline V gene are KGHSH and LQKENI. The CDR3 is 14 residues long. The germline V and J ends were trimmed by 6 bases and 10 bases, with 20 bases remaining between them. The CDR3 DNA follows: TGTGCCAGCTCCGAATTTGGCGCAAGTGGGCCGCAGTATTTT. Its translation: CASSEFGASGPQYF. The full variable domain, rest sourced from reference TRBV18 and TRBJ2-3, is NAGVMQNPRHLVRRRGQEARLRCSPMKGHSHVYWYRQLPEEGLKFMVYLQKENIIDESGMPKERFSAEFPKEGPSILRIQQVVRGDSAAYFCASSEFGASGPQYFGPGTRLTVL.

This rearrangement joins TRBV10-1 to TRBJ2-5; no firm D call. The germline V gene encodes CDR1 WNHNN and CDR2 SYGVQD (reference sequence). This CDR3 contains 15 residues. V was shortened by 3 bases and J by 5 bases, with 16 bases between the two germline ends. The CDR3 spells CASSDGLDPRETQYF. CDR3 in DNA: TGCGCCAGCAGTGATGGGTTAGACCCGAGGGAGACCCAGTACTTC.

This rearrangement joins TRBV5-1 to TRBJ1-2; D may be TRBD1 (6 bases). The CDR3 totals 14 residues. CDR1 is SGHRS and CDR2 is YFSETQ in the germline V gene. V shed 0 bases and J shed 6 bases, with 12 bases lying between them. For the CDR3, the DNA is TGCGCCAGCAGCTTGGCAGGGGAAAACAATGGCTACACCTTC. Its protein product is CASSLAGENNGYTF. The entire variable domain, with the rest obtained from reference TRBV5-1 and TRBJ1-2, is as follows: KAGVTQTPRYLIKTRGQQVTLSCSPISGHRSVSWYQQTPGQGLQFLFEYFSETQRNKGNFPGRFSGRQFSNSRSEMNVSTLELGDSALYLCASSLAGENNGYTFGSGTRLTVV.

This sequence joins TRBV29-1 and TRBJ1-1, with TRBD1 as a possible D gene (5 bases). Trimming stripped 3 bases from V and 1 base from J, with 12 bases between. The CDR3 length is 14 residues. CDR1 is SQVTM, CDR2 ANQGSEA, per germline. The CDR3 nucleotides are TGCAGCGTTGAGAAGCAGGGCTGGAACACTGAAGCTTTCTTT. Translating gives CSVEKQGWNTEAFF.

This clone was seen just once. This chain uses TRBV6-5 with TRBJ2-7; TRBD2 might be the D (5 bases). V lost 7 bases and J lost 2, with 15 bases in between. Germline V gene data show CDR1 as MNHEY and CDR2 as SVGAGI. The CDR3 loop spans 14 amino acids. CDR3 in amino acids: CASTRLRGTYEQYF. The CDR3 DNA reads as TGTGCCAGCACCCGCCTACGGGGAACCTACGAGCAGTACTTC.

The V and J genes are TRBV28 and TRBJ1-1; D perhaps matches TRBD1 (6 bases). Germline-derived CDR1 and CDR2 are MDHEN and SYDVKM. The CDR3 runs to 13 residues. The V end lost 6 bases, the J end lost 7 bases, and 15 bases lay between the germline ends. The CDR3 region has the DNA TGTGCCAGCAGGAGATCTGGGGGCTATGAAGCTTTCTTT. Amino acids: CASRRSGGYEAFF. The full variable domain, its missing parts supplied by reference TRBV28 and TRBJ1-1, is DVKVTQSSRYLVKRTGEKVFLECVQDMDHENMFWYRQDPGLGLRLIYFSYDVKMKEKGDIPEGYSVSREKKERFSLILESASTNQTSMYLCASRRSGGYEAFFGQGTRLTVV.